Listed below are T cell receptor beta chains from one sample, sequenced in a study of CD8+CD57+ T cells in acquired aplastic anemia. TCRdb re-derived calls from the reads in MiXCR, one entry per CDR3 protein. The repertoire has under 200,000 distinct CDR3 sequences, 45% to 55% of them found once; the top ten carry about 30%. Material: sorted CD4+, CD8+, or CD8+CD57+ T cells (not recorded which) from PBMCs. Source of these receptors: a human donor with aplastic anemia. Each CDR3 is given with its conserved first and last residue. The D gene is left open where the match is weak. The size field is filled for only some rows; it gives once, few, many or a size class.

many	TRBJ2-7	TRBD1	TRBV4-2	CASSLGQAGDEQYF	TGTGCCAGCAGCCTAGGACAGGCCGGAGACGAGCAGTACTTC
once	TRBJ2-7	.	TRBV7-8	CASSNDPGQYF	TGTGCCAGCAGCAACGACCCCGGGCAGTACTTC
many	TRBJ2-7	.	TRBV19	CASSIGRWGISYEQYF	TGTGCCAGTAGTATAGGCCGTTGGGGCATCTCCTACGAGCAGTACTTC
.	TRBJ2-7	TRBD1	TRBV20-1	CSARGPSQGAYEQYF	TGCAGTGCTAGAGGCCCTTCGCAGGGGGCCTACGAGCAGTACTTC
.	TRBJ1-6	.	TRBV12-3/TRBV12-4	CASSLGDGARDSPLHF	TGTGCCAGCAGTTTAGGGGACGGAGCTCGAGACTCACCCCTCCACTTT
many	TRBJ1-5	TRBD1	TRBV6-5	CASSYTGDQPQHF	TGTGCCAGCAGCTATACAGGGGATCAGCCCCAGCATTTT
.	TRBJ2-3	.	TRBV5-1	CASSQGGSGGTDTQYF	TGCGCCAGCAGCCAAGGGGGCTCGGGGGGCACAGATACGCAGTATTTT
many	TRBJ1-6	.	TRBV7-8	CASSLAGGNSPLHF	TGTGCCAGCAGCTTAGCCGGGGGGAATTCACCCCTCCACTTT
few	TRBJ2-7	TRBD2	TRBV20-1	CSARAPAGGEHEQYF	TGCAGTGCTAGAGCCCCAGCGGGAGGGGAACACGAGCAGTACTTC
many	TRBJ1-5	.	TRBV3-1	CASSQESSNQPQHF	TGTGCCAGCAGCCAAGAGAGCAGCAATCAGCCCCAGCATTTT
.	TRBJ1-2	.	TRBV6-4	CASSDSTPWGYGYTF	TGTGCCAGCAGTGACTCGACTCCGTGGGGCTATGGCTACACCTTC
.	TRBJ2-3	.	TRBV9	CASSVGVDTQYF	TGTGCCAGCAGCGTAGGGGTAGATACGCAGTATTTT
once	TRBJ2-3	TRBD2	TRBV11-1	CASSLTSGPTGMQYF	TGTGCCAGCAGCTTAACTAGCGGACCCACAGGTATGCAGTATTTT
.	TRBJ2-2	.	TRBV20-1	CSARSHTGELFF	TGCAGTGCTAGGAGCCACACCGGGGAGCTGTTTTTT